The 8 T cell receptor beta chains below were found in one sample sequenced in a study of OX40 agonist ivuxolimab in advanced cancers. Measured with immunoSEQ multiplex PCR; TCRdb has only the in-frame clones, and not every one. The sample lists 80,000 to 95,000 clones; 70% to 90% were seen once. Sample: CD4+ or CD8+ T cells sorted from blood, taken in a trial of the OX40 agonist ivuxolimab. These receptors were taken from an adult with an advanced solid tumor such as melanoma, head and neck, liver or kidney cancer.

V gene TRBV4-2 combines with J gene TRBJ1-2; 10 bases align to TRBD1. Looked up from germline, CDR1 is LGHNA and CDR2 is YNFKEQ. The CDR3 consists of 15 residues. The junction had 1 base not matched to a gene; V was cut back by 1 base and J by 2 bases. The DNA for the CDR3 is TGTGCCAGCAGCCAAGGGACAGGGGGAAACTATGGCTACACCTTC. Residues: CASSQGTGGNYGYTF.

The gene calls are TRBV11-2 and TRBJ2-7, with 12 positions matching TRBD1. V dropped 4 bases and J dropped 8; count of bases not matched to a gene: 9. The germline V gene encodes CDR1 SGHAT and CDR2 FQNNGV. The CDR3 consists of 15 residues. CDR3 region: CASSSSPGQGAKQYF. The CDR3 DNA follows: TGTGCCAGCAGCTCGTCCCCGGGACAGGGGGCGAAGCAGTACTTC.

The chain links TRBV5-1 to TRBJ2-5, with D possibly matching TRBD1 (5 bases). There are 14 residues in the CDR3. Trimming pared 0 bases from V and 1 base from J, leaving 7 bases between. CDR1 is SGHRS and CDR2 is YFSETQ in the germline V gene. The CDR3 here is CASSLEGFQETQYF. The DNA for the CDR3 is TGCGCCAGCAGCTTGGAGGGGTTCCAAGAGACCCAGTACTTC.

This clone was counted a few times. This sequence joins TRBV5-5 and TRBJ2-6, with TRBD1 as a possible D gene (5 bases). The germline V and J ends were trimmed by 1 base and 1 base, with 15 bases remaining between them. Germline assignment: CDR1 SGHKS and CDR2 YYEKEE (reference sequence). The CDR3 loop spans 18 amino acids. DNA for the CDR3: TGTGCCAGCAGCTTGATTGGAGTCCAGGGATCTGGGGCCAACGTCCTGACTTTC. Its translation is CASSLIGVQGSGANVLTF.

The chain has TRBV27 and TRBJ2-6; D not resolved. The CDR3 is 15 amino acids. Trimming stripped 5 bases from V and 0 bases from J, with 8 bases between. Germline V gene lookup returns CDR1 MNHEY and CDR2 SMNVEV (reference sequence). The CDR3 reads CASSISYSGANVLTF. DNA for the CDR3: TGTGCCAGCAGTATCTCCTACTCTGGGGCCAACGTCCTGACTTTC.

The J gene is TRBJ2-3, the V gene TRBV4-1, with D perhaps being TRBD1 or TRBD2 (5 bases each). Germline lookup yields CDR1 MGHRA and CDR2 YSYEKL. V shed 8 bases and J shed 2 bases, with 11 bases lying between them. This CDR3 region has 13 residues. The CDR3 reads CASGRDDTDTQYF. The CDR3 DNA sequence: TGCGCCAGCGGAAGGGACGACACAGATACGCAGTATTTT.

In this sample, this clone turned up once. The chain recombines TRBV11-2 with TRBJ1-6; the D is unclear. Germline CDR1 reads SGHAT; CDR2 reads FQNNGV. The CDR3 spans 14 residues. The ends were cut back, 3 bases at V and 6 bases at J, with 9 bases in the middle. CDR3 sequence reads: CASSFKASNSPLHF. In DNA form, the CDR3 reads TGTGCCAGCAGCTTTAAGGCCTCTAATTCACCCCTCCACTTT.

The chain recombines TRBV7-2 with TRBJ1-3; D is undetermined. Germline-derived CDR1 and CDR2 are SGHTA and FQGNSA. V shed 3 bases and J shed 0 bases, with 3 bases lying between them. This CDR3 region has 13 residues. CDR3 sequence: CASSFLSGNTIYF. CDR3 sequence (DNA): TGTGCCAGCAGCTTCCTCTCTGGAAACACCATATATTTT. Full variable domain (rest looked up from reference TRBV7-2 and TRBJ1-3): GAGVSQSPSNKVTEKGKDVELRCDPISGHTALYWYRQSLGQGLEFLIYFQGNSAPDKSGLPSDRFSAERTGGSVSTLTIQRTQQEDSAVYLCASSFLSGNTIYFGEGSWLTVV.